The clone carrying this T cell receptor (beta chain) was counted between two and nine times. Its matching antigen is unknown. This record belongs to a study of T cells in Graves' hyperthyroidism and ophthalmopathy. Study-wide points: The model anticipated ophthalmopathy a median about 6.5 months pre-onset.

The source material, RNA transcripts, was used to amplify TCR beta CDR3 regions. The TCR CDR3 first-round RT-PCR relied on the HTBI primer set. TCRdb ran MiXCR on the multiplex PCR reads and lists one entry per CDR3 protein. Among some 570,000 distinct CDR3 sequences listed, more than 15% were seen once. PBMCs were obtained from about 9 ml fresh peripheral blood. The source is a woman aged 18 to 35 with Graves' ophthalmopathy. Sequencing used blood.

CDR3 DNA: TGTGCCAGCAGCTCCGGGACAGGGGGCGGAGATACGCAGTATTTT. It translates to CASSSGTGGGDTQYF. The V gene is TRBV6-1, the J gene TRBJ2-3; 12 nucleotides match TRBD1. From germline, CDR1 is MNHNS and CDR2 SASEGT. Trimming cost V 6 bases and J 5 bases; bases outside gene matches: 6. This CDR3 has 15 residues.